Sequencing of this T cell receptor (beta chain) was carried out in a study of blood T cell repertoires in COVID-19. Looking at the study overall: Acute and convalescent COVID-19 samples came from the United States, Italy and Spain.

In the authors' workflow: Reference gene primers were amplified, and this amplification served to estimate nucleated cell counts. The data were produced by immunoSEQ multiplex PCR, yet TCRdb's version contains in-frame clones alone and is incomplete. The D gene and trimming were derived from the DNA, and the V and J assignments and clone size from that table. The data show 250,000 to 350,000 clones, about 89% seen once. CDR3 length equals 13 residues. Looked up from germline, CDR1 is MNHEY and CDR2 is SVGAGI. V lost 4 bases and J lost 11, with 15 bases in between. The sequence was obtained from a woman aged 55-69 years with acute or convalescent COVID-19. This chain links TRBV6-5 with TRBJ1-5, with a tentative D call TRBD1 (5 bases). The sequenced sample consisted of peripheral blood. CDR3 sequence reads: CASSSPGTGAQHF. In DNA form, the CDR3 reads TGTGCCAGCAGTTCTCCAGGGACGGGGGCCCAGCATTTT.